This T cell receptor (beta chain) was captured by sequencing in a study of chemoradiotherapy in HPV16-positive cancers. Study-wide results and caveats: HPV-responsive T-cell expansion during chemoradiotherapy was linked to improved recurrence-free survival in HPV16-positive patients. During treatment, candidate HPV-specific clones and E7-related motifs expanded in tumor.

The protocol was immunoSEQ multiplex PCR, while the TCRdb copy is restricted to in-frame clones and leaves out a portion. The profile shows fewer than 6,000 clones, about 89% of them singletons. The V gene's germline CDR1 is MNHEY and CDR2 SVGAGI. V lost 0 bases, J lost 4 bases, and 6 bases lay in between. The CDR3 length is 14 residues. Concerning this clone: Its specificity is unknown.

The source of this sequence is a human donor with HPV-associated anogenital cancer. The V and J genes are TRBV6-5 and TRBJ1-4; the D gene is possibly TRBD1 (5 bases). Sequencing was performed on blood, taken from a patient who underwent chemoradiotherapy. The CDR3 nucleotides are TGTGCCAGCAGTTACTCAGGGGTTAATGAAAAACTGTTTTTT. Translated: CASSYSGVNEKLFF.